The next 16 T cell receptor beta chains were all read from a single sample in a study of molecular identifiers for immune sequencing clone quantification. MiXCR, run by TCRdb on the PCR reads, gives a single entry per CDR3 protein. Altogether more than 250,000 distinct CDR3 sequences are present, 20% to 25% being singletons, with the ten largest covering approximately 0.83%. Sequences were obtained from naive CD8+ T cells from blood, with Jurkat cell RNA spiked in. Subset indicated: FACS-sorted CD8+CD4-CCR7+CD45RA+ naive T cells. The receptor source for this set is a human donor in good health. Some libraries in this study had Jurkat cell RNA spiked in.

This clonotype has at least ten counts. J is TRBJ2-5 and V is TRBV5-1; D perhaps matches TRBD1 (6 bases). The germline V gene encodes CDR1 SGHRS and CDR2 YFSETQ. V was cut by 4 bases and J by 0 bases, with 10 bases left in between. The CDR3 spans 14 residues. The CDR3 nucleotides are TGCGCCAGCAGCATCGACAGGTACCAAGAGACCCAGTACTTC. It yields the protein CASSIDRYQETQYF.

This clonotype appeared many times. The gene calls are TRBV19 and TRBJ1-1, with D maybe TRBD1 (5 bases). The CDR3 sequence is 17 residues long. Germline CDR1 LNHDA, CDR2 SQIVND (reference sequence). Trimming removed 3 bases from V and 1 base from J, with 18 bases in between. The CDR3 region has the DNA TGTGCCAGTAGTATTATAGGGGCAGGGAGTCCGAACACTGAAGCTTTCTTT. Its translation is CASSIIGAGSPNTEAFF.

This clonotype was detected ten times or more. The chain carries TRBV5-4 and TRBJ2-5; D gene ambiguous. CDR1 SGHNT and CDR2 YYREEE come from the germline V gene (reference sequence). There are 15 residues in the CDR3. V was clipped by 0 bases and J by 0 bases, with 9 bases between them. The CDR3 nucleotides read TGTGCCAGCAGCTTGGACAGTCTGAACCAAGAGACCCAGTACTTC. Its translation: CASSLDSLNQETQYF.

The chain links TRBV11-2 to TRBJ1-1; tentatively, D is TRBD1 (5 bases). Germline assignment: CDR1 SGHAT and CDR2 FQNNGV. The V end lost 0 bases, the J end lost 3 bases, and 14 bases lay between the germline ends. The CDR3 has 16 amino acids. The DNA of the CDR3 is TGTGCCAGCAGCTTAGAATGGTATTCGGGGGACACTGAAGCTTTCTTT. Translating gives CASSLEWYSGDTEAFF.

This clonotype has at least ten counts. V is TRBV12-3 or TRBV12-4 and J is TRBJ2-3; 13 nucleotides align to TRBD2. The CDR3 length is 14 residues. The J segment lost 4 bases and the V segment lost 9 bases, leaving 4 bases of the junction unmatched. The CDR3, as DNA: TGTGCCAGTGGGACTAGCGGGGCCCCAGATACGCAGTATTTT. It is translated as CASGTSGAPDTQYF.

The CDR3 coding sequence is TGTGCCAGCAGCCATACAGGATCCGATTGGTACGAGCAGTACTTC. It yields the protein CASSHTGSDWYEQYF. The chain is built from TRBV14 and TRBJ2-7; maybe TRBD1 (5 bases). The CDR3 length is 15 residues. Germline V CDR1 and CDR2: SGHDN, FVKESK. Trimming left V 3 bases short and J 4 bases short, with 16 bases between. Together with reference TRBV14 and TRBJ2-7, the CDR3 gives the full variable domain: EAGVTQFPSHSVIEKGQTVTLRCDPISGHDNLYWYRRVMGKEIKFLLHFVKESKQDESGMPNNRFLAERTGGTYSTLKVQPAELEDSGVYFCASSHTGSDWYEQYFGPGTRLTVT.

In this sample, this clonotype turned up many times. The CDR3 region has the DNA TGTGCCAGCAGCCAGGCTAGGGGGGGAAATCAGCCCCAGCATTTT. It yields the protein CASSQARGGNQPQHF. V and J are TRBV4-2 and TRBJ1-5; a possible D gene is TRBD1 (6 bases). Germline V CDR1 and CDR2: LGHNA, YNFKEQ. V gave up 3 bases and J gave up 4 bases, with 13 bases separating them. The CDR3 spans 15 residues.

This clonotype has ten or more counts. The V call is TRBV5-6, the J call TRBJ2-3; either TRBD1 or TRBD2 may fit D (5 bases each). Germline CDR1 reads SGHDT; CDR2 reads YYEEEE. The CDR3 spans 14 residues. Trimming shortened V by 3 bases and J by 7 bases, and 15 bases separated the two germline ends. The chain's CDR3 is CASSWGRGANTQYF. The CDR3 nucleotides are TGTGCCAGCAGCTGGGGACGTGGGGCTAATACGCAGTATTTT. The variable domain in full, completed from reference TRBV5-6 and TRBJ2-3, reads DAGVTQSPTHLIKTRGQQVTLRCSPKSGHDTVSWYQQALGQGPQFIFQYYEEEERQRGNFPDRFSGHQFPNYSSELNVNALLLGDSALYLCASSWGRGANTQYFGPGTRLTVL.

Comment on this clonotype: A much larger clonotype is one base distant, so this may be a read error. CDR3 coding DNA: TGTGCCAGCCCTTCGAGCACCGGGGAGCTGTTTTTT. Translation gives CASPSSTGELFF. The chain couples TRBV6-1 to TRBJ2-2; no firm D call. The CDR3 spans 12 residues. V was shortened by 8 bases and J by 4 bases, with 8 bases between the two germline ends. Germline V CDR1 and CDR2: MNHNS, SASEGT.

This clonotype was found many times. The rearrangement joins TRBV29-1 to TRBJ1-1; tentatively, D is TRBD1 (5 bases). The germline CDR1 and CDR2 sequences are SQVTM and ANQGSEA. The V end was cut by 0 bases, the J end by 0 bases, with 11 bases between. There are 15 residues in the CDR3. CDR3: CSVEDTVGLNTEAFF. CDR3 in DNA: TGCAGCGTTGAAGATACCGTGGGGCTGAACACTGAAGCTTTCTTT.

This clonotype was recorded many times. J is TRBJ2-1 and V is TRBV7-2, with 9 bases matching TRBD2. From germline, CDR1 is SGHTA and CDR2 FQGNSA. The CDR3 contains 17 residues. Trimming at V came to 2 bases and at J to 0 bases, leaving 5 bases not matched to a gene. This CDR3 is CASSLYVSGSSYNEQFF. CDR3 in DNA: TGTGCCAGCAGCTTATACGTTAGCGGGAGCTCCTACAATGAGCAGTTCTTC.

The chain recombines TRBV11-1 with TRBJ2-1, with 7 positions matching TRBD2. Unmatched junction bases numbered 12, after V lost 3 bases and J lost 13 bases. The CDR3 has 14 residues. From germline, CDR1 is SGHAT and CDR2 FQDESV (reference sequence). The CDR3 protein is CASSLPSGFPGQFF. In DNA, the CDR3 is TGTGCCAGCAGCTTGCCTAGCGGATTCCCGGGACAGTTCTTC. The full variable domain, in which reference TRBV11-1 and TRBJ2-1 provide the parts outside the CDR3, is EAEVAQSPRYKITEKSQAVAFWCDPISGHATLYWYRQILGQGPELLVQFQDESVVDDSQLPKDRFSAERLKGVDSTLKIQPAELGDSAMYLCASSLPSGFPGQFFGPGTRLTVL.

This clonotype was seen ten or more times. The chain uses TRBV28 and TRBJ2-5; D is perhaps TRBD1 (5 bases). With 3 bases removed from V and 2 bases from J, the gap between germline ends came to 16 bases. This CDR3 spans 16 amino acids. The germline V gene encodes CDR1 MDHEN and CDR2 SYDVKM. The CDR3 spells CASSLERGAIQETQYF. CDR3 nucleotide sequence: TGTGCCAGCAGTTTGGAAAGGGGCGCAATACAAGAGACCCAGTACTTC.

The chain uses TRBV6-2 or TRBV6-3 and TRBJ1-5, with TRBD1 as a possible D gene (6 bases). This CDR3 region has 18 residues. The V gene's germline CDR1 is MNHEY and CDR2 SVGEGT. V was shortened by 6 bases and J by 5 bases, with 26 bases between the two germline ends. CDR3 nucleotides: TGTGCCAGCAGCTCGTTATGGCTTGGGGACAAAGGCGATCAGCCCCAGCATTTT. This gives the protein CASSSLWLGDKGDQPQHF.

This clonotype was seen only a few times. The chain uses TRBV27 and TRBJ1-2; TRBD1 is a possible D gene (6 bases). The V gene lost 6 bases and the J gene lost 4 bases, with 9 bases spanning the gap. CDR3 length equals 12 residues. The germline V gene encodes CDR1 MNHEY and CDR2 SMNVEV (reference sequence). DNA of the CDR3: TGTGCCAGCAGGCAGGGGACCTATGGCTACACCTTC. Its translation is CASRQGTYGYTF.

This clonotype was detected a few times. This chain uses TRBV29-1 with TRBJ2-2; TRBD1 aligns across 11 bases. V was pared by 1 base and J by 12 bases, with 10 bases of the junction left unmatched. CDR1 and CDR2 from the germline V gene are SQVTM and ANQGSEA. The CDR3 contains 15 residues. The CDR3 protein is CSVEGRDRGRAKLFF. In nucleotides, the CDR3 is TGCAGCGTTGAAGGCCGGGACAGGGGGAGGGCCAAGCTGTTTTTT.